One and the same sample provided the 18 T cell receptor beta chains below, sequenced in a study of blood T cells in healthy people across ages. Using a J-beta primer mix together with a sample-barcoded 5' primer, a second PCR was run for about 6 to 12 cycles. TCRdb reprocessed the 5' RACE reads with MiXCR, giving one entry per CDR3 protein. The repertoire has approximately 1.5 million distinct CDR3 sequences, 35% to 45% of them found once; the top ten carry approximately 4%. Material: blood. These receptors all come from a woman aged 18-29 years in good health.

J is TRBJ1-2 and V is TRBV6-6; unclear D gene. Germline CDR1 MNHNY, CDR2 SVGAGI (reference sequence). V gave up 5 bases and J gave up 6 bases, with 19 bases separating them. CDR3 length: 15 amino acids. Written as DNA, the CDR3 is TGTGCCAGCAGTCTTAATTACGGGCCGGAGGATGGCTACACCTTC. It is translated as CASSLNYGPEDGYTF.

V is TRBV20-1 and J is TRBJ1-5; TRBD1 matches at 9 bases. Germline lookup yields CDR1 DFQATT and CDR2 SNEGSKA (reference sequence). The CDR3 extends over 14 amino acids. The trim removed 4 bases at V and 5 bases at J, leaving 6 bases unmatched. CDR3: CSATGQGTHQPQHF. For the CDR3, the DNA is TGCAGTGCTACCGGACAGGGGACTCATCAGCCCCAGCATTTT.

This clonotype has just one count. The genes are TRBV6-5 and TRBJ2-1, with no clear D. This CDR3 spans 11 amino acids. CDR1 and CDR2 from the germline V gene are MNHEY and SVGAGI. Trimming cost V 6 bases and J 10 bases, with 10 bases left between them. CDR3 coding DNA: TGTGCCAGCAGCTCCCGGCGAGAGCAGTTCTTC. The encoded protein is CASSSRREQFF.

This CDR3 reads CASSYSRGQGVTGANVLTF. As DNA, the CDR3 is TGTGCCAGCAGTTACTCTCGGGGACAGGGGGTTACTGGGGCCAACGTCCTGACTTTC. The chain employs TRBV6-2 or TRBV6-3 and TRBJ2-6, with 11 bases lining up with TRBD1. CDR3 length: 19 residues. J lost 2 bases, V lost 0 bases, and 6 bases had no gene match. Germline V CDR1 and CDR2: MNHEY, SVGEGT.

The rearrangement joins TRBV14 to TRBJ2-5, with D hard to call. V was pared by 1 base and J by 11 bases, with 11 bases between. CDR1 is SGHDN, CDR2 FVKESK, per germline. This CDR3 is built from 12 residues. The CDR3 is CASSQGFGLQYF. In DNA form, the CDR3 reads TGTGCCAGCAGCCAAGGGTTTGGCCTTCAGTACTTC.

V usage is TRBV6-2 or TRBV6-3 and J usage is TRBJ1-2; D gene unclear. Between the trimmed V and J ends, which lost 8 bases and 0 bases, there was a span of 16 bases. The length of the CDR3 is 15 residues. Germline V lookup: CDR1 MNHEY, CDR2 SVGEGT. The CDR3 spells CASADPGGPNYGYTF. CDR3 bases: TGTGCCAGCGCCGATCCTGGAGGACCTAACTATGGCTACACCTTC.

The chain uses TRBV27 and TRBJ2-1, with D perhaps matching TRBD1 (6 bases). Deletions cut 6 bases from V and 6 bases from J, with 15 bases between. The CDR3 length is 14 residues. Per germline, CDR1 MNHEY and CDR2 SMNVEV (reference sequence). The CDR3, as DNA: TGTGCCAGCAGCTCAAATGACAGGACCAATGAGCAGTTCTTC. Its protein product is CASSSNDRTNEQFF.

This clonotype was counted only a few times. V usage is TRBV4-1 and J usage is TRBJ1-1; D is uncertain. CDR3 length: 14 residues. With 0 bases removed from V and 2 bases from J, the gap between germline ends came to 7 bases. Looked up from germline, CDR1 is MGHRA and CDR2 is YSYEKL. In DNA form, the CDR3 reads TGCGCCAGCAGCCAAGAAGGAGTAAACACTGAAGCTTTCTTT. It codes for CASSQEGVNTEAFF.

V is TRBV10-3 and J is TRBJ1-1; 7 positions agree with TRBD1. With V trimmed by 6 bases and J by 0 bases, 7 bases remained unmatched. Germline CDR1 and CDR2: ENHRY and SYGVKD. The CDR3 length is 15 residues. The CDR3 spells CAIRLETGMNTEAFF. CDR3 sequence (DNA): TGTGCCATCAGACTGGAGACAGGGATGAACACTGAAGCTTTCTTT.

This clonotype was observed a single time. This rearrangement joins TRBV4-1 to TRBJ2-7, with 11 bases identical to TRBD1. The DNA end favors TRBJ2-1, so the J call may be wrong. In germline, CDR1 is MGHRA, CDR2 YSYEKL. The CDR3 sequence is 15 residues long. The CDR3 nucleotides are TGCGCCAGCAGCCATCCCGGGACAGGGGGAACGAGGCAGTTCTTC. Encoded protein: CASSHPGTGGTRQFF.

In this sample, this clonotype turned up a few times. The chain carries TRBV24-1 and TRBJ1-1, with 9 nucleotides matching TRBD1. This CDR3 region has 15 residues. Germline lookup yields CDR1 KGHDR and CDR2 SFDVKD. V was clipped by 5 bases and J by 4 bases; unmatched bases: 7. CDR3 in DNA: TGTGCCACCAGTGGGGGACAGGGAGAAGGCACTGAAGCTTTCTTT. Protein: CATSGGQGEGTEAFF.

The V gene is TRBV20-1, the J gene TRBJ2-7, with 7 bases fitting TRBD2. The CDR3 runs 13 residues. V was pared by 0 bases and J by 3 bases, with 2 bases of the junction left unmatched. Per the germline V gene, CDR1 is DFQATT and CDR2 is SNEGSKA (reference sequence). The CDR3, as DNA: TGCAGTGCTAGAGACAGCGGGAACTACGAGCAGTACTTC. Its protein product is CSARDSGNYEQYF.

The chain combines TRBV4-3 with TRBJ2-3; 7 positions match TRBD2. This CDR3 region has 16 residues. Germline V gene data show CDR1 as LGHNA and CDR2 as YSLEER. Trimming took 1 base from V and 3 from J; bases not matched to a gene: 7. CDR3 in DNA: TGCGCCAGCAGCCAAGGACCGCTACTAGCGACAGATACGCAGTATTTT. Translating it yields CASSQGPLLATDTQYF.

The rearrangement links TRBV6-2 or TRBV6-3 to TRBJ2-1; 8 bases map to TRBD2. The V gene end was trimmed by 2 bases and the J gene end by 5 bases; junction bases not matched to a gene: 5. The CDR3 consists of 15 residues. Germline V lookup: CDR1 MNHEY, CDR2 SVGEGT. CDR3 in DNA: TGTGCCAGCAGTTACGTCGCGGGGGGCCACAATGAGCAGTTCTTC. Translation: CASSYVAGGHNEQFF.

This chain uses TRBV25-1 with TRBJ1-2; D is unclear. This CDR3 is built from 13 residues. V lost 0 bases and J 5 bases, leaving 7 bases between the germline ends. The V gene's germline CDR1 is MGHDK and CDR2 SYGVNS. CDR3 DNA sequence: TGTGCCAGCAGTGAATATGACGGGTATGGCTACACCTTC. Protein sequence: CASSEYDGYGYTF.

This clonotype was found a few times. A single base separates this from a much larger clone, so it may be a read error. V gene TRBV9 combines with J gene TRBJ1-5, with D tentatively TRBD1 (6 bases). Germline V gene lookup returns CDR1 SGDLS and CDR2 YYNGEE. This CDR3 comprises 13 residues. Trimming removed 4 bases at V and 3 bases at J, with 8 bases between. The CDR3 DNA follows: TGTGCCAGCAGCCGACAGGCCAATCAGCCCCAGCATTTT. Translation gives CASSRQANQPQHF.

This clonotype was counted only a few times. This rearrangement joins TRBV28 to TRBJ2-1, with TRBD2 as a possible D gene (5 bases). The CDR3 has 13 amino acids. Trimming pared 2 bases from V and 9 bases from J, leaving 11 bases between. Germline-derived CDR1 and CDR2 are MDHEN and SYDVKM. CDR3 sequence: CASSLPDSVEQFF. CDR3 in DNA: TGTGCCAGCAGTTTACCGGACTCGGTTGAGCAGTTCTTC.

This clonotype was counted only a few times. The CDR3: CASSLPGTSAQYF. The CDR3 DNA follows: TGTGCCAGCAGCTTACCGGGGACTAGCGCGCAGTATTTT. The chain uses TRBV7-3 and TRBJ2-3; 10 bases are a match to TRBD2. The V gene's germline CDR1 is SGHTA and CDR2 FQGTGA. J gave up 10 bases and V 2 bases, and 3 bases lay outside the gene matches. CDR3 size: 13 residues.